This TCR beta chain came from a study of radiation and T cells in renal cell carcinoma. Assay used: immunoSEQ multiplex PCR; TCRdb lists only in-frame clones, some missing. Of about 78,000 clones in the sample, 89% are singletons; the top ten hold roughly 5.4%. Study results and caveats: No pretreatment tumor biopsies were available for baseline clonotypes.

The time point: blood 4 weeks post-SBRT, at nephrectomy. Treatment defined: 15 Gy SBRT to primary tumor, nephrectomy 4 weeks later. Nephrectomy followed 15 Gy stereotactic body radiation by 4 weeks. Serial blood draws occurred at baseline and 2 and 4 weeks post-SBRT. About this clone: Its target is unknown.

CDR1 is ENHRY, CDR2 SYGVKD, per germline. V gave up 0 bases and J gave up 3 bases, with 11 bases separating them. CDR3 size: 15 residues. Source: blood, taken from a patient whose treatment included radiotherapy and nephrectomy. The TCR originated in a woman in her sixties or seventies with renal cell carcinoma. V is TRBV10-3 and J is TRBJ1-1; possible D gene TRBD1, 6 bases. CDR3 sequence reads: CAISESTTGHTEAFF. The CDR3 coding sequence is TGTGCCATCAGTGAGTCGACGACAGGACACACTGAAGCTTTCTTT.